This T cell receptor beta chain came from a study of OX40 agonist ivuxolimab in advanced cancers. For the study at large: Earlier anti-PD-1, anti-PD-L1 or anti-CTLA-4 therapy was permitted; around 40% had received some. Findings and caveats of the study: In CD8+ T cells, expanded clones were on average more numerous than in CD4+. The study found among the lowest clonal expansion in partial responders at 0.1-3.0 mg/kg.

Regarding this clone: Antigen: not known.

Assay used: immunoSEQ multiplex PCR; TCRdb lists only in-frame clones, some missing. In the table there are 60,000 to 65,000 clones, about 89% of which are singletons. This sample comprised CD4+ or CD8+ T cells sorted from blood, obtained in a trial of the OX40 agonist ivuxolimab. This TCR was recovered from an adult with an advanced solid tumor such as melanoma, head and neck, liver or kidney cancer.

The CDR3, as DNA: TGTGCCAGCAGGACCCCCAGGGATGGTGAAGCTTTCTTT. Its protein is CASRTPRDGEAFF. This chain uses TRBV28 with TRBJ1-1, with TRBD1 as a possible D gene (5 bases). Germline-derived CDR1 and CDR2 are MDHEN and SYDVKM. Between the trimmed V and J ends, which lost 6 bases and 7 bases, there was a span of 15 bases. The CDR3 spans 13 residues.